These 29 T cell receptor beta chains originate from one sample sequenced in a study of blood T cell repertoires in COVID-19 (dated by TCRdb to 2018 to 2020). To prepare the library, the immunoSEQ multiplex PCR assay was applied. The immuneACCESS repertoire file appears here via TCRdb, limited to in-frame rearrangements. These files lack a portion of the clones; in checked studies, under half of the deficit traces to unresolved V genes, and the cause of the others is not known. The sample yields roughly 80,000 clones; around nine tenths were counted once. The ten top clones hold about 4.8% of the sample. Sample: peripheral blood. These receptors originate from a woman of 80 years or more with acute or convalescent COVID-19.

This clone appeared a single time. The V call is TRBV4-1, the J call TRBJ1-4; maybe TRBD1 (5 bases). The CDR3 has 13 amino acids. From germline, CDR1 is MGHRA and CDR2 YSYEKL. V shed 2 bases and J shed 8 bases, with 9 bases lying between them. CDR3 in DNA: TGCGCCAGCAGCCAACCGCGGGGGGAAAAACTGTTTTTT. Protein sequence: CASSQPRGEKLFF.

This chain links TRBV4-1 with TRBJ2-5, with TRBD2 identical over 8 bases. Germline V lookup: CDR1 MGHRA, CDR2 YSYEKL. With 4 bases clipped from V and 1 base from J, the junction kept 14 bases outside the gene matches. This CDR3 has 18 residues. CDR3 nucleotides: TGCGCCAGCAGCCCCCGCCCCCGGGAGGGGCCGTCCCAAGAGACCCAGTACTTC. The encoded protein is CASSPRPREGPSQETQYF.

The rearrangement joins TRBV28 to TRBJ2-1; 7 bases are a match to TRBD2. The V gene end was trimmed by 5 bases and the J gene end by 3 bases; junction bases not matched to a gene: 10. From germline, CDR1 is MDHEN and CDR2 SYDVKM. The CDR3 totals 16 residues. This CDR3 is CASSPSTSFNYNEQFF. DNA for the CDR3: TGTGCCAGCAGTCCGTCGACTAGCTTTAACTACAATGAGCAGTTCTTC.

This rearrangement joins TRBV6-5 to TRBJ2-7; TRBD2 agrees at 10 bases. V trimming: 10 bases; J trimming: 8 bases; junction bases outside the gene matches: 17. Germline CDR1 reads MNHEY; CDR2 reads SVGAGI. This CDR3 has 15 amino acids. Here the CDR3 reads CAILVPSGGASKQYF. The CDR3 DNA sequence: TGTGCCATCCTAGTCCCGAGCGGGGGGGCCAGTAAGCAGTACTTC.

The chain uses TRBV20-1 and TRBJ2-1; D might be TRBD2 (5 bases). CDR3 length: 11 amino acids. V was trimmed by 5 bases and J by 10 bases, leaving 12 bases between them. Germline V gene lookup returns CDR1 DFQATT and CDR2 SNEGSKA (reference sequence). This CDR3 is CSAPLRVEQFF. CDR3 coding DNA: TGCAGTGCTCCCTTGAGGGTCGAGCAGTTCTTC.

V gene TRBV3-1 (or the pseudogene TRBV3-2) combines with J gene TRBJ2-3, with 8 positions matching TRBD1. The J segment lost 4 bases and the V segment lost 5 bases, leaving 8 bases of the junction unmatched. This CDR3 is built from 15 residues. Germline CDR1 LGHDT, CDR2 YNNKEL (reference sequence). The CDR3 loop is CASSLRTGTADTQYF. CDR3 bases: TGTGCCAGCAGCTTGCGGACAGGGACGGCAGATACGCAGTATTTT.

The CDR3 is CASSEAGTGLPQHF. The DNA of the CDR3 is TGTGCCAGCAGTGAAGCGGGGACAGGGCTGCCCCAGCATTTT. This chain connects TRBV6-1 to TRBJ1-5, with TRBD1 matching over 9 bases. CDR3 size: 14 residues. Trimming took 0 bases from V and 9 from J; bases not matched to a gene: 3. Germline V gene lookup returns CDR1 MNHNS and CDR2 SASEGT.

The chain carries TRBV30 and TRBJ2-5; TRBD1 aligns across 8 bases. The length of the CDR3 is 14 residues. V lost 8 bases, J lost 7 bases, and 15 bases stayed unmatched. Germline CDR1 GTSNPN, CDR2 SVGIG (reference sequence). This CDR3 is CALRRQGTEGTQYF. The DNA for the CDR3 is TGTGCCCTCCGAAGACAGGGGACGGAAGGGACCCAGTACTTC.

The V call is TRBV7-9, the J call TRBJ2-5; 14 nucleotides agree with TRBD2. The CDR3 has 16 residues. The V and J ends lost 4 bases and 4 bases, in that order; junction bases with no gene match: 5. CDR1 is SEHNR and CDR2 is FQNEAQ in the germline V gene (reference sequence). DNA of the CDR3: TGTGCCAGCAGCTCCGGACTAGCGGGGGGCAGAGAGACCCAGTACTTC. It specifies CASSSGLAGGRETQYF. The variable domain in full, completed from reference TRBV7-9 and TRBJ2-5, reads DTGVSQNPRHKITKRGQNVTFRCDPISEHNRLYWYRQTLGQGPEFLTYFQNEAQLEKSRLLSDRFSAERPKGSFSTLEIQRTEQGDSAMYLCASSSGLAGGRETQYFGPGTRLLVL.

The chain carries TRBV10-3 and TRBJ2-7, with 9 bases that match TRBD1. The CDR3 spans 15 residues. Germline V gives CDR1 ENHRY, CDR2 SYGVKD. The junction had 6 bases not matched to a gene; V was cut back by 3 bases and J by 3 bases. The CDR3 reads CAISDPDRGIYEQYF. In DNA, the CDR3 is TGTGCCATCAGTGACCCCGACAGGGGGATCTACGAGCAGTACTTC.

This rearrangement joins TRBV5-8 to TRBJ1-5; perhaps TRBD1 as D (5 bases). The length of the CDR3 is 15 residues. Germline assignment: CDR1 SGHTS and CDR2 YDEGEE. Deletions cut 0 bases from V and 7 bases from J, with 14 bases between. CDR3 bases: TGTGCCAGCAGCTTGGCTGGGGCTCTGGCGCAGCCCCAGCATTTT. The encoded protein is CASSLAGALAQPQHF.

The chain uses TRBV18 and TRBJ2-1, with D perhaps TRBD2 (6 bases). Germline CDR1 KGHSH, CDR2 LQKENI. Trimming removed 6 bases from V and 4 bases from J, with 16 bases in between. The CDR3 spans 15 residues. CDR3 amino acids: CASSQRGLSYNEQFF. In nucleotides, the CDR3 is TGTGCCAGCTCCCAAAGGGGACTCTCTTACAATGAGCAGTTCTTC.

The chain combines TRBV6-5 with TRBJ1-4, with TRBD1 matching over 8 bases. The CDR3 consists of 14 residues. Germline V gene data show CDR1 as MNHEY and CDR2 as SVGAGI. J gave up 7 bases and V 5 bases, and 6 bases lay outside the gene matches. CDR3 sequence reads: CASSPGTGREKLFF. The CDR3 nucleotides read TGTGCCAGCAGTCCCGGGACAGGACGTGAAAAACTGTTTTTT.

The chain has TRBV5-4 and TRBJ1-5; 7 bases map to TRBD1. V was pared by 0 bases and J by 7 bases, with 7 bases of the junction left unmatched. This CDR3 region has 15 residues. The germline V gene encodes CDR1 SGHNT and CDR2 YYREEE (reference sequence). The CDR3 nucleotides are TGTGCCAGCAGCTTGGGAGGGGGCGGAGGACAGCCCCAGCATTTT. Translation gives CASSLGGGGGQPQHF.

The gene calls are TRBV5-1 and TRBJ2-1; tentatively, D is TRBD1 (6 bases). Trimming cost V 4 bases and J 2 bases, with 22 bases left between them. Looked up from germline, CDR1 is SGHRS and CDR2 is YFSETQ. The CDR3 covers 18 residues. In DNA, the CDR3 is TGCGCCAGCAGCACGGCCCTAGGTGGTGGGGGCGCCTACAATGAGCAGTTCTTC. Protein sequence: CASSTALGGGGAYNEQFF. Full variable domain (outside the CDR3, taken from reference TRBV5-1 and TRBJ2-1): KAGVTQTPRYLIKTRGQQVTLSCSPISGHRSVSWYQQTPGQGLQFLFEYFSETQRNKGNFPGRFSGRQFSNSRSEMNVSTLELGDSALYLCASSTALGGGGAYNEQFFGPGTRLTVL.

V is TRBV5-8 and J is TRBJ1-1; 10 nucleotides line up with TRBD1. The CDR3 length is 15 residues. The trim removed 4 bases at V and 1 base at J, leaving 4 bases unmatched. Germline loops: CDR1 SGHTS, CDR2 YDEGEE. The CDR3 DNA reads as TGTGCCAGCAGCCCGGGACAGGGGAAGAACACTGAAGCTTTCTTT. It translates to CASSPGQGKNTEAFF.

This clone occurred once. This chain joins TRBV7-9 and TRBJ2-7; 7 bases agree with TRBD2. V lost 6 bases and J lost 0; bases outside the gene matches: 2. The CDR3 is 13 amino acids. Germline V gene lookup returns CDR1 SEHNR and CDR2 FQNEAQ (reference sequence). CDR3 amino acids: CASSWGGSYEQYF. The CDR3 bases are TGTGCCAGCAGTTGGGGGGGCTCCTACGAGCAGTACTTC.

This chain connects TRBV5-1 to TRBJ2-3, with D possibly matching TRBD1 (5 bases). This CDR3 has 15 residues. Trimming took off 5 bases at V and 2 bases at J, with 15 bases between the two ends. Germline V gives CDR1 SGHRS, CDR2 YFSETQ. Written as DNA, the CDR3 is TGCGCCAGCAGGCCCACAGGCGAAATCACAGATACGCAGTATTTT. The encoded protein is CASRPTGEITDTQYF.

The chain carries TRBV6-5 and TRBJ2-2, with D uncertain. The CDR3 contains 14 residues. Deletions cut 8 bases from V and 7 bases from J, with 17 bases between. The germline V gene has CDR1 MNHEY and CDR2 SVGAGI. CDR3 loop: CASGIRPRGGELFF. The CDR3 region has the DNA TGTGCCAGCGGTATCCGCCCCAGAGGCGGGGAGCTGTTTTTT.

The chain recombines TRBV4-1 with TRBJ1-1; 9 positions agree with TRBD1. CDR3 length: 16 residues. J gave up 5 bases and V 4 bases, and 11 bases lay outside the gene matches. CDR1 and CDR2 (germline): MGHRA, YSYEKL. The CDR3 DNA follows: TGCGCCAGCAGCCCACGGGACAGGGTAGGGGGTACTGAAGCTTTCTTT. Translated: CASSPRDRVGGTEAFF.

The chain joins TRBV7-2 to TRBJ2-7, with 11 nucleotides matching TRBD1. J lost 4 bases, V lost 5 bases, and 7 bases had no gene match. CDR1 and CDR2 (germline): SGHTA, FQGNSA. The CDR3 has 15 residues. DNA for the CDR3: TGTGCCAGCAGCACCCGGACAGGGGGCGGATACGAGCAGTACTTC. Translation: CASSTRTGGGYEQYF.

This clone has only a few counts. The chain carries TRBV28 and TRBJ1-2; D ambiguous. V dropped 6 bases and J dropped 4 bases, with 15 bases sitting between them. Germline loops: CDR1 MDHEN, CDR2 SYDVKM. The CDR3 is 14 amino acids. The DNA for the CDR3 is TGTGCCAGCAGCCCCATGGCCATACCCTATGGCTACACCTTC. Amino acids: CASSPMAIPYGYTF.

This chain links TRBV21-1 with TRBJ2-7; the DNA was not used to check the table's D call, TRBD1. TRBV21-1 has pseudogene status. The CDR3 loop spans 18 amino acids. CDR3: CASSKEDRGRSSSYEQYF. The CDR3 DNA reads TGTGCCAGCAGCAAAGAGGACAGGGGGCGATCGAGCTCCTACGAGCAGTACTTC.

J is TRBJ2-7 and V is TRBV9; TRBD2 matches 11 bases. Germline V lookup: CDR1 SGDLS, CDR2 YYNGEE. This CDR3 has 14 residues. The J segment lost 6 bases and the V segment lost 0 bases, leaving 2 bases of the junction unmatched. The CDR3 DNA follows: TGTGCCAGCAGCGTAGCACTAGCGGGAGCCGAGCAGTACTTC. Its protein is CASSVALAGAEQYF.

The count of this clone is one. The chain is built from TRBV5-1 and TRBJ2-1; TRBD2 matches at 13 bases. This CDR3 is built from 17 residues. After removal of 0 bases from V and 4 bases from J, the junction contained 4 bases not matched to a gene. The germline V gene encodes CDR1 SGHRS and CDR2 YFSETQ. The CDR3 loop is CASSLGGLAGSYNEQFF. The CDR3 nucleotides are TGCGCCAGCAGCTTGGGGGGACTAGCGGGATCTTACAATGAGCAGTTCTTC. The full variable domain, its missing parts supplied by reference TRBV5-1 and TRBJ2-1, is KAGVTQTPRYLIKTRGQQVTLSCSPISGHRSVSWYQQTPGQGLQFLFEYFSETQRNKGNFPGRFSGRQFSNSRSEMNVSTLELGDSALYLCASSLGGLAGSYNEQFFGPGTRLTVL.

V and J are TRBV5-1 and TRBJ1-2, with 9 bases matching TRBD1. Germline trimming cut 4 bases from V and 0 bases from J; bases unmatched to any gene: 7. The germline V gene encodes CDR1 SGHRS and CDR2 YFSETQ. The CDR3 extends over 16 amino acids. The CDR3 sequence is CASSPGQGLTNYGYTF. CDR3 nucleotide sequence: TGCGCCAGCAGCCCGGGACAGGGCCTTACTAACTATGGCTACACCTTC.

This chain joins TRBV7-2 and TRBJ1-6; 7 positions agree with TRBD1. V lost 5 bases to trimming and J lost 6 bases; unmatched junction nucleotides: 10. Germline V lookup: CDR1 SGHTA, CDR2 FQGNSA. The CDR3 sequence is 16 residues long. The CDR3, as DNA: TGTGCCAGCAGCCCCCGTACCCCAGGGGGTAATTCACCCCTCCACTTT. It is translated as CASSPRTPGGNSPLHF.

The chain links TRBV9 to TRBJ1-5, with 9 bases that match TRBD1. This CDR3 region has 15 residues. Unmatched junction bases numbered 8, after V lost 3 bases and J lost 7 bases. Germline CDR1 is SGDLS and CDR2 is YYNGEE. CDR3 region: CASSGTGGVGQPQHF. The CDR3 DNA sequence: TGTGCCAGCAGCGGAACAGGGGGCGTAGGCCAGCCCCAGCATTTT.

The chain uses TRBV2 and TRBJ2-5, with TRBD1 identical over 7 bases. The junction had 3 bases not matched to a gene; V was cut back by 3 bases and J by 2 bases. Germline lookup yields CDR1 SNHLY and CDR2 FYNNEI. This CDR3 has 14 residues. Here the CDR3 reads CASSEWDRQETQYF. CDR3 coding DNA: TGTGCCAGCAGTGAGTGGGACAGACAAGAGACCCAGTACTTC.